Each of the 31 T cell receptor beta chains below was sequenced from the same sample in a study of blood T cell repertoires in COVID-19. Measured with immunoSEQ multiplex PCR; TCRdb has only the in-frame clones, and not every one. This sample carries a few hundred thousand clones, approximately 90% of them seen once, and the ten largest clones take roughly 6.3%. Sequenced input: peripheral blood. These receptors came from a woman aged 45-60 years with COVID-19, enrolled during active disease.

The V gene is TRBV6-5, the J gene TRBJ1-2; D is perhaps TRBD1 (6 bases). The CDR3 sequence is 14 residues long. V was cut by 2 bases and J by 5 bases, with 12 bases left in between. Germline values: CDR1 MNHEY, CDR2 SVGAGI. The CDR3 region is CASSYRTEGYGYTF. CDR3 DNA sequence: TGTGCCAGCAGTTACAGGACAGAGGGGTATGGCTACACCTTC.

The rearrangement links TRBV6-2 or TRBV6-3 to TRBJ1-5; tentatively, D is TRBD1 (6 bases). The CDR3 sequence is 16 residues long. Germline CDR1 and CDR2: MNHEY and SVGEGT. Trimming removed 4 bases at V and 2 bases at J, with 15 bases between. In DNA, the CDR3 is TGTGCCAGCAGTTGGGGTGACAGGCGCGGCAATCAGCCCCAGCATTTT. This sequence encodes CASSWGDRRGNQPQHF.

This clone has a single count. The rearrangement joins TRBV6-2 or TRBV6-3 to TRBJ1-1; D is unresolved. Trimming shortened V by 2 bases and J by 6 bases, and 16 bases separated the two germline ends. The CDR3 length is 15 residues. Germline CDR1 is MNHEY and CDR2 is SVGEGT. Here the CDR3 reads CASSYGGGVESEAFF. The CDR3 DNA sequence: TGTGCCAGCAGTTACGGAGGAGGAGTAGAATCTGAAGCTTTCTTT.

This clone came up once. The rearrangement joins TRBV7-6 to TRBJ2-5; D may be TRBD2 (5 bases). The CDR3 length is 17 residues. Trimming took off 2 bases at V and 2 bases at J, with 18 bases between the two ends. Looked up from germline, CDR1 is SGHVS and CDR2 is FNYEAQ. This CDR3 reads CASSLKYGGSFQETQYF. CDR3 DNA sequence: TGTGCCAGCAGCTTAAAATATGGTGGGAGCTTTCAAGAGACCCAGTACTTC.

The chain uses TRBV18 and TRBJ1-1; TRBD1 might be the D (6 bases). The CDR3 sequence is 14 residues long. V was shortened by 6 bases and J by 1 base, with 12 bases between the two germline ends. Germline values: CDR1 KGHSH, CDR2 LQKENI. CDR3 loop: CASSRRTENTEAFF. The CDR3 coding sequence is TGTGCCAGCTCCCGCCGGACAGAGAACACTGAAGCTTTCTTT.

The V and J genes are TRBV11-3 and TRBJ2-2; 16 positions agree with TRBD2. The CDR3 loop spans 18 amino acids. With V trimmed by 6 bases and J by 7 bases, 11 bases remained unmatched. Germline assignment: CDR1 SGHNT and CDR2 YENEEA. CDR3 nucleotide sequence: TGTGCCAGCAGGTTATCCGGGACTAGCGGGAGGGCCGGCGGGGAGCTGTTTTTT. Translating it yields CASRLSGTSGRAGGELFF.

V and J are TRBV30 and TRBJ2-7; D not resolved. Germline-derived CDR1 and CDR2 are GTSNPN and SVGIG (reference sequence). V was pared by 3 bases and J by 1 base, with 7 bases between. The CDR3 totals 12 residues. The DNA for the CDR3 is TGTGCCTGGAGGCCGGTTTCCTACGAGCAGTACTTC. It yields the protein CAWRPVSYEQYF.

The chain joins TRBV6-1 to TRBJ1-1; D remains unclear. The germline V and J ends were trimmed by 1 base and 1 base, with 10 bases remaining between them. The CDR3 is 15 residues long. Per the germline V gene, CDR1 is MNHNS and CDR2 is SASEGT. DNA of the CDR3: TGTGCCAGCAGTGAAGTTGCAGGAAAGAACACTGAAGCTTTCTTT. The encoded protein is CASSEVAGKNTEAFF.

The chain links TRBV7-2 to TRBJ1-5, with 8 bases matching TRBD1. CDR1 SGHTA and CDR2 FQGNSA come from the germline V gene. V lost 4 bases, J lost 2 bases, and 7 bases stayed unmatched. The CDR3 is 16 amino acids. CDR3 residues: CASSSPATGGNQPQHF. The CDR3 nucleotides are TGTGCCAGCAGCTCACCTGCGACAGGGGGCAATCAGCCCCAGCATTTT.

The J gene is TRBJ2-4, the V gene TRBV30; 11 bases agree with TRBD1. This CDR3 region has 15 residues. Germline CDR1 is GTSNPN and CDR2 is SVGIG (reference sequence). After removal of 2 bases from V and 6 bases from J, the junction contained 6 bases not matched to a gene. CDR3 region: CAWSLWDRGRNIQYF. The CDR3 DNA is TGTGCCTGGAGTTTATGGGACAGGGGGAGAAACATTCAGTACTTC.

This chain's CDR3 is CASSYEAGGVHEQYF. CDR3 nucleotides: TGTGCCAGCAGTTACGAAGCGGGAGGGGTCCACGAGCAGTACTTC. This chain links TRBV6-2 or TRBV6-3 with TRBJ2-7, with 10 bases aligning to TRBD2. This CDR3 spans 15 amino acids. Germline values: CDR1 MNHEY, CDR2 SVGEGT. V was clipped by 2 bases and J by 5 bases; unmatched bases: 6.

The gene calls are TRBV10-3 and TRBJ2-3; 8 nucleotides align to TRBD1. V dropped 2 bases and J dropped 0; count of bases not matched to a gene: 4. The CDR3 loop spans 16 amino acids. The germline gives CDR1 ENHRY, CDR2 SYGVKD. The CDR3 DNA sequence: TGTGCCATCAGTGAGCGACAGGGGCCTAGCACAGATACGCAGTATTTT. Translation: CAISERQGPSTDTQYF.

The chain carries TRBV4-3 and TRBJ2-2; no firm D call. CDR1 LGHNA and CDR2 YSLEER come from the germline V gene. V was clipped by 4 bases and J by 0 bases, with 12 bases between them. The CDR3 runs 16 residues. The chain's CDR3 is CASSLLEFANTGELFF. The CDR3, as DNA: TGCGCCAGCAGCCTCTTAGAATTCGCGAACACCGGGGAGCTGTTTTTT.

The chain joins TRBV27 to TRBJ2-2, with TRBD1 matching over 7 bases. CDR3 length: 13 amino acids. Unmatched junction bases numbered 5, after V lost 8 bases and J lost 5 bases. Germline CDR1 MNHEY, CDR2 SMNVEV (reference sequence). The CDR3 spells CASARGWTGELFF. CDR3 nucleotides: TGTGCCAGCGCCAGGGGGTGGACCGGGGAGCTGTTTTTT.

V and J are TRBV19 and TRBJ2-2; 11 nucleotides match TRBD1. Germline lookup yields CDR1 LNHDA and CDR2 SQIVND (reference sequence). CDR3 length equals 18 residues. Trimming took 6 bases from V and 0 from J; bases not matched to a gene: 9. Written as DNA, the CDR3 is TGTGCCAGTAGCCCCGGGACAGGGGGAGACCCGAACACCGGGGAGCTGTTTTTT. Residues: CASSPGTGGDPNTGELFF.

This rearrangement joins TRBV5-4 to TRBJ2-3; 7 positions match TRBD2. The CDR3 sequence is 13 residues long. Trimming took 3 bases from V and 7 from J; bases not matched to a gene: 5. The germline V gene has CDR1 SGHNT and CDR2 YYREEE (reference sequence). The CDR3 nucleotides are TGTGCCAGCAGCTCCCCAAGCGGGAATACGCAGTATTTT. Translated, it gives CASSSPSGNTQYF.

This clone showed up just once. The chain carries TRBV7-3 and TRBJ1-1; tentative D call: TRBD1 (5 bases). The CDR3 contains 14 residues. The ends were cut back, 3 bases at V and 3 bases at J, with 11 bases in the middle. Germline V gives CDR1 SGHTA, CDR2 FQGTGA. The CDR3 here is CASSLFRADTEAFF. The DNA for the CDR3 is TGTGCCAGCAGCTTGTTCAGGGCTGACACTGAAGCTTTCTTT.

This clone came up a few times. The genes are TRBV5-1 and TRBJ2-7, with TRBD2 as a possible D gene (7 bases). V was clipped by 5 bases and J by 12 bases, with 15 bases between them. Germline assignment: CDR1 SGHRS and CDR2 YFSETQ. The CDR3 extends over 11 amino acids. The CDR3 reads CASSGGADRYF. The DNA of the CDR3 is TGCGCCAGCAGTGGGGGGGCCGATCGGTACTTC.

The chain carries TRBV5-4 and TRBJ1-1; D remains ambiguous. Germline V gives CDR1 SGHNT, CDR2 YYREEE (reference sequence). With 5 bases removed from V and 1 base from J, the gap between germline ends came to 15 bases. The length of the CDR3 is 15 residues. The CDR3 region is CASRPGSAGNTEAFF. DNA for the CDR3: TGTGCCAGCAGACCTGGTAGCGCAGGGAACACTGAAGCTTTCTTT. Full variable domain (missing parts from reference TRBV5-4 and TRBJ1-1): ETGVTQSPTHLIKTRGQQVTLRCSSQSGHNTVSWYQQALGQGPQFIFQYYREEENGRGNFPPRFSGLQFPNYSSELNVNALELDDSALYLCASRPGSAGNTEAFFGQGTRLTVV.

This clone was observed a single time. This rearrangement joins TRBV14 to TRBJ2-3; the match to TRBD2 covers 10 bases. The CDR3 covers 16 residues. J was trimmed by 5 bases and V by 1 base; bases with no gene match: 6. Germline V gene sequence: CDR1 SGHDN, CDR2 FVKESK. Here the CDR3 reads CASSQASGSYGDTQYF. The CDR3 nucleotides read TGTGCCAGCAGCCAAGCTAGCGGGAGTTATGGAGATACGCAGTATTTT.

This chain uses TRBV10-3 with TRBJ2-3, with 8 bases matching TRBD1. This CDR3 comprises 15 residues. Germline V gene lookup returns CDR1 ENHRY and CDR2 SYGVKD. The J segment lost 0 bases and the V segment lost 6 bases, leaving 5 bases of the junction unmatched. CDR3 sequence: CAIRGQDLSTDTQYF. The CDR3, as DNA: TGTGCCATCAGGGGACAGGATCTAAGCACAGATACGCAGTATTTT.

In its sample, this clone was seen a few times. The J gene is TRBJ2-4, the V gene TRBV15, with 8 nucleotides matching TRBD1. The V and J ends lost 2 bases and 8 bases, in that order; junction bases with no gene match: 11. Looked up from germline, CDR1 is LNHNV and CDR2 is YYDKDF (reference sequence). This CDR3 is 16 amino acids long. The CDR3 region has the DNA TGTGCCACCAGCAGACCTCGACAGGGGAGAGGGGACATTCAGTACTTC. This translates into CATSRPRQGRGDIQYF.

The V gene is TRBV5-1, the J gene TRBJ2-7; 7 bases fit TRBD2. The V gene's germline CDR1 is SGHRS and CDR2 YFSETQ. The CDR3 runs to 14 residues. Unmatched junction bases numbered 10, after V lost 4 bases and J lost 6 bases. CDR3 protein: CASSKEGGLSEQYF. In nucleotides, the CDR3 is TGCGCCAGCAGCAAGGAGGGAGGGCTGTCCGAGCAGTACTTC.

The V call is TRBV9, the J call TRBJ1-2; 7 bases match TRBD1. The ends lost 4 bases at V and 6 bases at J; junction bases unmatched: 9. The CDR3 has 14 residues. In germline, CDR1 is SGDLS, CDR2 YYNGEE. CDR3 DNA: TGTGCCAGCAGCCCTGAGCTCAGGGGGGATGGCTACACCTTC. Protein: CASSPELRGDGYTF.

The chain couples TRBV18 to TRBJ2-7; TRBD1 matches at 7 bases. Germline trimming cut 4 bases from V and 3 bases from J; bases unmatched to any gene: 6. Germline CDR1 KGHSH, CDR2 LQKENI. This CDR3 region has 14 residues. CDR3 DNA: TGTGCCAGCTCACACGACAGGGATCTCTACGAGCAGTACTTC. Translation gives CASSHDRDLYEQYF.

The V call is TRBV6-1, the J call TRBJ2-1; 12 bases are a match to TRBD1. CDR3 size: 17 residues. The germline V gene has CDR1 MNHNS and CDR2 SASEGT. Trimming cost V 4 bases and J 7 bases; bases outside gene matches: 11. The CDR3 region has the DNA TGTGCCAGCAGTGTATCACCGGGACAGGGGGCGCGGAATGAGCAGTTCTTC. This codes for CASSVSPGQGARNEQFF.

V is TRBV19 and J is TRBJ2-5; TRBD2 aligns across 12 bases. This CDR3 has 16 amino acids. J gave up 5 bases and V 6 bases, and 10 bases lay outside the gene matches. Per germline, CDR1 LNHDA and CDR2 SQIVND (reference sequence). The CDR3 region is CASRPLRTSGKETQYF. CDR3 nucleotides: TGTGCCAGTAGACCACTCCGGACTAGCGGGAAGGAGACCCAGTACTTC.

The J gene is TRBJ1-6, the V gene TRBV27; 8 positions agree with TRBD1. CDR3 size: 15 residues. Germline CDR1 and CDR2: MNHEY and SMNVEV (reference sequence). V shed 6 bases and J 10 bases; nucleotides not matched to a gene: 11. Written as DNA, the CDR3 is TGTGCCAGCAGGGACTCAATGACAGGGGAGTCACCCCTCCACTTT. Translating gives CASRDSMTGESPLHF.

The chain couples TRBV27 to TRBJ1-1, with a tentative D call TRBD1 (6 bases). V was pared by 4 bases and J by 4 bases, with 13 bases between. CDR1 MNHEY and CDR2 SMNVEV come from the germline V gene (reference sequence). The CDR3 is 14 residues long. The CDR3 sequence is CASSSSRGGTEAFF. The CDR3, as DNA: TGTGCCAGCAGTTCATCAAGGGGGGGCACTGAAGCTTTCTTT.

This rearrangement joins TRBV4-3 to TRBJ2-7; 9 bases map to TRBD2. The CDR3 sequence is 16 residues long. The germline CDR1 and CDR2 sequences are LGHNA and YSLEER. V gave up 2 bases and J gave up 3 bases; unmatched junction bases: 8. The CDR3 DNA reads as TGCGCCAGCAGCCAAACGGCGGGAGGGGGGTACTACGAGCAGTACTTC. Translating it yields CASSQTAGGGYYEQYF.

The CDR3 protein is CASSRGLRGGSNQPQHF. Here the CDR3 DNA reads TGTGCCAGCAGTCGGGGCTTGAGGGGAGGTAGCAATCAGCCCCAGCATTTT. The chain combines TRBV27 with TRBJ1-5; TRBD1 is a possible D gene (5 bases). V was clipped by 5 bases and J by 0 bases, with 17 bases between them. From germline, CDR1 is MNHEY and CDR2 SMNVEV (reference sequence). The CDR3 has 17 residues.